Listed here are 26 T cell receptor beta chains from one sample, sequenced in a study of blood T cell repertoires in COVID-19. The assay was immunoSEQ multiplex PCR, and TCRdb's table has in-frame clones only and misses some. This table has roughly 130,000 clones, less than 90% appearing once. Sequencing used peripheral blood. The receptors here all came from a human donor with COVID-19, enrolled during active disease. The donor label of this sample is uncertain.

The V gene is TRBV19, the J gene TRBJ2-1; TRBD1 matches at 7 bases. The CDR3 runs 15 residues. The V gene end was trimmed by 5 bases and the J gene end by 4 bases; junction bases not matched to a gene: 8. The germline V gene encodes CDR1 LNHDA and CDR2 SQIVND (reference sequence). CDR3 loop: CASSLGQPGYNEQFF. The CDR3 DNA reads TGTGCCAGTAGTCTGGGACAGCCAGGATACAATGAGCAGTTCTTC. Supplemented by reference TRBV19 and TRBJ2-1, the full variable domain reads DGGITQSPKYLFRKEGQNVTLSCEQNLNHDAMYWYRQDPGQGLRLIYYSQIVNDFQKGDIAEGYSVSREKKESFPLTVTSAQKNPTAFYLCASSLGQPGYNEQFFGPGTRLTVL.

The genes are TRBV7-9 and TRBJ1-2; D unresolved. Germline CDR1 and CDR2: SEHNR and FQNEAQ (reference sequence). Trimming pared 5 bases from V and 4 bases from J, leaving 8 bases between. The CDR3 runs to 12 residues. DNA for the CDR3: TGTGCCAGCAGCCCAGACACCTATGGCTACACCTTC. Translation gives CASSPDTYGYTF.

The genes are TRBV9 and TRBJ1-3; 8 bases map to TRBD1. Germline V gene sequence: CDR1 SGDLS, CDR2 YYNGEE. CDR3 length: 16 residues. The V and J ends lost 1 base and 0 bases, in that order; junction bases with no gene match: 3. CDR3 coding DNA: TGTGCCAGCAGCGTAAGGACAGGGAACTCTGGAAACACCATATATTTT. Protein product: CASSVRTGNSGNTIYF.

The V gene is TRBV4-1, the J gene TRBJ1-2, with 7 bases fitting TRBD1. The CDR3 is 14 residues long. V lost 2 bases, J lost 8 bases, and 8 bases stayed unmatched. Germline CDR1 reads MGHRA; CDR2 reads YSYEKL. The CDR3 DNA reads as TGCGCCAGCAGCCAAACGACAGGGAACGGGGGCTACACCTTC. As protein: CASSQTTGNGGYTF.

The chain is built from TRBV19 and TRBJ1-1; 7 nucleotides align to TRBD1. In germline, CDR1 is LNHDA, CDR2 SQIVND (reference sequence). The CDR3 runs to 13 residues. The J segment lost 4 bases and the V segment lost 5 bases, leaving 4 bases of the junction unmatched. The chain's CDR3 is CASSLPGGTEAFF. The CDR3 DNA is TGTGCCAGTAGTCTCCCAGGGGGCACTGAAGCTTTCTTT.

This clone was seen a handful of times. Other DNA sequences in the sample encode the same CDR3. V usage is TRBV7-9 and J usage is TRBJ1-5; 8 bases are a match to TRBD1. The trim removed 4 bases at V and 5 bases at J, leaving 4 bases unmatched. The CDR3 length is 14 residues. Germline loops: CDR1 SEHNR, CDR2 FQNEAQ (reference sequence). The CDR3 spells CASSSLTGDQPQHF. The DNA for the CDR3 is TGTGCCAGCAGCTCGTTGACAGGGGATCAGCCCCAGCATTTT. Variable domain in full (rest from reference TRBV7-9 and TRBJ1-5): DTGVSQNPRHKITKRGQNVTFRCDPISEHNRLYWYRQTLGQGPEFLTYFQNEAQLEKSRLLSDRFSAERPKGSFSTLEIQRTEQGDSAMYLCASSSLTGDQPQHFGDGTRLSIL.

As DNA, the CDR3 is TGTGCCAGCAGCCACGCTGGGACAGGGATTCCCTCTGGGGCCAACGTCCTGACTTTC. The encoded protein is CASSHAGTGIPSGANVLTF. The chain employs TRBV3-1 (or the pseudogene TRBV3-2) and TRBJ2-6; 9 bases are shared with TRBD1. Germline trimming cut 3 bases from V and 0 bases from J; bases unmatched to any gene: 9. CDR1 and CDR2 (germline): LGHDT, YNNKEL (reference sequence). The CDR3 totals 19 residues.

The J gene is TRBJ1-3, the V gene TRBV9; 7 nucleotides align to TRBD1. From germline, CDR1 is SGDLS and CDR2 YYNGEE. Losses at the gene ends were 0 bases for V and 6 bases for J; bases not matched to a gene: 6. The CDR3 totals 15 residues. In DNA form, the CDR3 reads TGTGCCAGCAGCGTAGGGGGAACAGGGGCAAACACCATATATTTT. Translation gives CASSVGGTGANTIYF.

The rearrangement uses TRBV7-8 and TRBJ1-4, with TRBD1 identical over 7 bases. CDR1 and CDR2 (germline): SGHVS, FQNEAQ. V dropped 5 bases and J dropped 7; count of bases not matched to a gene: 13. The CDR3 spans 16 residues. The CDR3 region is CASSPRPRGYSEKLFF. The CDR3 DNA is TGTGCCAGCAGCCCCAGACCCAGGGGGTACAGTGAAAAACTGTTTTTT.

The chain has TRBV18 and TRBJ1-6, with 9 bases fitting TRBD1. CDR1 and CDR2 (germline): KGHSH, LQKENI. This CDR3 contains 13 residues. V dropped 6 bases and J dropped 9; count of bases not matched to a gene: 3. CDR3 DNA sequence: TGTGCCAGCTCTACGGACAGGGGTTCACCCCTCCACTTT. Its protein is CASSTDRGSPLHF.

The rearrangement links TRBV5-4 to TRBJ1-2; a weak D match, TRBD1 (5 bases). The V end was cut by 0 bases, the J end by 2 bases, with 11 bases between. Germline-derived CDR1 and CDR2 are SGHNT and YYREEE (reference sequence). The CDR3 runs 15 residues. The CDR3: CASSLDVRANYGYTF. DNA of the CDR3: TGTGCCAGCAGCTTGGACGTCAGGGCAAACTATGGCTACACCTTC.

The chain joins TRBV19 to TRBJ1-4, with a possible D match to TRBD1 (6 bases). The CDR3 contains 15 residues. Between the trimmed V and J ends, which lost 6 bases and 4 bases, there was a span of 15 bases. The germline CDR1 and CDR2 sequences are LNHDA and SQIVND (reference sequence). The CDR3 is CASSPFRGGNEKLFF. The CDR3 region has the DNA TGTGCCAGTAGCCCGTTCAGGGGCGGTAATGAAAAACTGTTTTTT.

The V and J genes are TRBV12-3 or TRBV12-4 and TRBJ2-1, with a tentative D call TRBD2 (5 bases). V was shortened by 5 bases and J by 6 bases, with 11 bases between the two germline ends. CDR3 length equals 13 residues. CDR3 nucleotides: TGTGCCAGCAGTCCTGGACTGGTCAATGAGCAGTTCTTC. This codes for CASSPGLVNEQFF.

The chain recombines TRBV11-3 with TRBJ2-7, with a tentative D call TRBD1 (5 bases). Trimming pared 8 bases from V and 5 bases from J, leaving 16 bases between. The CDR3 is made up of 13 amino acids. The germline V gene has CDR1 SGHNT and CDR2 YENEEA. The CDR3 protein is CASRWSGSNEQYF. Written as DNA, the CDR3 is TGTGCCAGCCGGTGGTCAGGGTCAAACGAGCAGTACTTC.

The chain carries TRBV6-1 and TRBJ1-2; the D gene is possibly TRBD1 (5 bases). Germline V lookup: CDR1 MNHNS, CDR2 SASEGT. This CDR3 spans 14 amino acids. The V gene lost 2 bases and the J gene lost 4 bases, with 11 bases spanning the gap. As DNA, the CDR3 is TGTGCCAGCAGTGAACTCGGGGGTTCCTATGGCTACACCTTC. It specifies CASSELGGSYGYTF.

CDR3 DNA sequence: TGCAGCGTTCCTCGACTAGCGGGAGGGGGCGAGCAGTTCTTC. Its translation: CSVPRLAGGGEQFF. The genes are TRBV29-1 and TRBJ2-1; 14 bases align to TRBD2. Looked up from germline, CDR1 is SQVTM and CDR2 is ANQGSEA. The CDR3 totals 14 residues. Losses at the gene ends were 5 bases for V and 10 bases for J; bases not matched to a gene: 7.

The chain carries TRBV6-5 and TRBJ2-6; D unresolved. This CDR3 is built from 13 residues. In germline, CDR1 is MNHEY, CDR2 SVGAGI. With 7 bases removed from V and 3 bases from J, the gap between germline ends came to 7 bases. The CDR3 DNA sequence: TGTGCCAGCACTTCAGATGGGGCCAACGTCCTGACTTTC. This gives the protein CASTSDGANVLTF.

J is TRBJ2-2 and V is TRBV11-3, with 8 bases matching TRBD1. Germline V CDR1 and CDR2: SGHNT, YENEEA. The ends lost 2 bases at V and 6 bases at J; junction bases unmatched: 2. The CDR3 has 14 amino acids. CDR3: CASSLTQGAGELFF. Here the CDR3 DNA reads TGTGCCAGCAGCTTAACACAGGGGGCCGGGGAGCTGTTTTTT.

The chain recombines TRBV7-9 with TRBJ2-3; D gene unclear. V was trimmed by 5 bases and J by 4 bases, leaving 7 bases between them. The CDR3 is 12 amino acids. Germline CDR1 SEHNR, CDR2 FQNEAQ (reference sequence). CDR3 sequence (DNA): TGTGCCAGCAGCATGTCCTCAGATACGCAGTATTTT. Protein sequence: CASSMSSDTQYF.

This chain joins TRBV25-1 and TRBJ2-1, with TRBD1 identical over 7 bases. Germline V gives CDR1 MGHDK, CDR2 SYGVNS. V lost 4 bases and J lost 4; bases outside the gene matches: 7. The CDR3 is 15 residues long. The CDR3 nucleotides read TGTGCCAGCAGTGCATCCGGGACAGCTTACAATGAGCAGTTCTTC. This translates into CASSASGTAYNEQFF. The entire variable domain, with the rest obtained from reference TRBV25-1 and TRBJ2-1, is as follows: EADIYQTPRYLVIGTGKKITLECSQTMGHDKMYWYQQDPGMELHLIHYSYGVNSTEKGDLSSESTVSRIRTEHFPLTLESARPSHTSQYLCASSASGTAYNEQFFGPGTRLTVL.

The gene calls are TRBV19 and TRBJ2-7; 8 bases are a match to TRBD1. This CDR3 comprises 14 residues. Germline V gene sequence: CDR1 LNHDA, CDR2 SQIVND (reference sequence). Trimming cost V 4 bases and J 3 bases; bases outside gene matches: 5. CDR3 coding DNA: TGTGCCAGTAGTACCGGGACAGGAAGCTACGAGCAGTACTTC. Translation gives CASSTGTGSYEQYF.

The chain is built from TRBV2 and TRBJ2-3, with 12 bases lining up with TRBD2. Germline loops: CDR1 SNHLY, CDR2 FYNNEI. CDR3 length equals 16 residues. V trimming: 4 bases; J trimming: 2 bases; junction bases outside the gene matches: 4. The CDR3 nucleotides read TGTGCCAGCAGTGCCAGGACTAGCGGGGACACAGATACGCAGTATTTT. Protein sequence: CASSARTSGDTDTQYF.

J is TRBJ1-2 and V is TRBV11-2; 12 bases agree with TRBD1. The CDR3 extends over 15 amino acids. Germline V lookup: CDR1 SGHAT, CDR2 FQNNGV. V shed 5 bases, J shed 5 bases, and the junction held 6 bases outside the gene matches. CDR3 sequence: CASSPGTGGRYGYTF. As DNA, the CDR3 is TGTGCCAGCAGCCCGGGGACAGGGGGCAGGTATGGCTACACCTTC.

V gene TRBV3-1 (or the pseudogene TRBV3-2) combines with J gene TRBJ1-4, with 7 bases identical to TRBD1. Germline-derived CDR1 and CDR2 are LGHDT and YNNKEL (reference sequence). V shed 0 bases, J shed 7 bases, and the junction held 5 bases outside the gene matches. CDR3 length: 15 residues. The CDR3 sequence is CASSQEAGGGEKLFF. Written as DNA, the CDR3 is TGTGCCAGCAGCCAAGAGGCAGGGGGAGGTGAAAAACTGTTTTTT.

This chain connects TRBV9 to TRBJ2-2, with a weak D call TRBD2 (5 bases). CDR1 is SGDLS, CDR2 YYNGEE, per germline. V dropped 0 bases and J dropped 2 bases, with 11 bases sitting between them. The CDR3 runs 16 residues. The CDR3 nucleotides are TGTGCCAGCAGCGTAGGCGAGGGTCAAAACACCGGGGAGCTGTTTTTT. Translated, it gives CASSVGEGQNTGELFF.

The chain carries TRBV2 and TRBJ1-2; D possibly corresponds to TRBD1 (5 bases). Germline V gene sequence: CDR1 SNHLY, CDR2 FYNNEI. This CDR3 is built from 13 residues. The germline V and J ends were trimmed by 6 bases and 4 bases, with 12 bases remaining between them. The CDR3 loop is CASRHQGTYGYTF. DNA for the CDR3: TGTGCCAGCAGACATCAGGGAACCTATGGCTACACCTTC.